These T cell receptor beta chains were read from a single sample in a study of PD-L1 blockade in urothelial cancer. TCRdb's copy holds only in-frame clones and misses some; the assay was immunoSEQ multiplex PCR. There are just under 45,000 clones in the sample; roughly 80% occur only once, and over 13% lies in the top ten. The starting material was PBMCs, obtained around atezolizumab (anti-PD-L1) treatment. The receptors were gathered from a man aged 55 to 70 with urothelial cancer. The CDR3 runs from the conserved cysteine through the conserved F or W. A D gene is named only where the DNA matches it firmly. Expanded clones are given a class, and other clones once, few, many or no size at all.

NA | TRBJ2-3 | TRBV9 | TRBD2 | CASSVVGGGASDTQYF | TGTGCCAGCAGCGTAGTCGGCGGGGGGGCCTCAGATACGCAGTATTTT
few | TRBJ1-6 | TRBV2 | NA | CASSESLLAGNSPLHF | TGTGCCAGCAGTGAATCTCTGTTGGCGGGCAATTCACCCCTCCACTTT
NA | TRBJ2-3 | TRBV10-3 | NA | CAISEHGQQDTDTQYF | TGTGCCATCAGTGAACATGGACAGCAAGATACAGATACGCAGTATTTT
NA | TRBJ1-5 | TRBV28 | NA | CASSFGQGINQPQHF | TGTGCCAGCAGTTTTGGGCAGGGGATCAATCAGCCCCAGCATTTT
NA | TRBJ2-3 | TRBV18 | NA | CASSPGRHTDTQYF | TGTGCCAGCTCACCAGGGAGACACACAGATACGCAGTATTTT
NA | TRBJ2-3 | TRBV5-1 | NA | CASSFGDTSTDTQYF | TGCGCCAGCAGCTTCGGGGATACTAGTACAGATACGCAGTATTTT
few | TRBJ2-1 | TRBV7-2 | TRBD2 | CASSGSREAEQFF | TGTGCCAGCAGCGGGAGCCGGGAGGCAGAGCAGTTCTTC
NA | TRBJ2-5 | TRBV5-6 | NA | CASSPSPRGAETQYF | TGTGCCAGCAGCCCCTCACCCCGGGGGGCGGAGACCCAGTACTTC
NA | TRBJ2-7 | TRBV6-6 | TRBD2 | CASSYWLAGDTYEQYF | TGTGCCAGCAGTTACTGGCTAGCGGGGGACACCTACGAGCAGTACTTC
NA | TRBJ2-5 | TRBV4-1 | TRBD2 | CASSLPTSGGRETQYF | TGCGCCAGCAGCCTCCCGACTAGCGGGGGTCGTGAGACCCAGTACTTC
few | TRBJ1-1 | TRBV6-1 | TRBD1 | CASRGWTGGEAFF | TGTGCCAGCAGGGGATGGACAGGGGGCGAAGCTTTCTTT
once | TRBJ2-4 | TRBV25-1 | NA | CASSEEGSLGKNIQYF | TGTGCCAGCAGTGAAGAGGGTAGCTTGGGCAAAAACATTCAGTACTTC